This T cell receptor beta chain derives from a study of response to subunit inactivated influenza vaccine. Study results and caveats: With each seasonal influenza vaccination, the authors suggested, few new T cells are recruited.

TCRdb redid the calling of the RT-PCR reads with MiXCR, one entry per CDR3 protein. The top ten clones hold roughly a tenth of a sample with 530,000 or so distinct CDR3 sequences, about 10% of them seen once. This clonotype was found a few times. What it binds is not known. Sequencing used PBMCs from blood, obtained on the day of vaccination. The TCR sequence derives from a man between 50 and 59 years old who received an inactivated influenza vaccine.

Here the CDR3 DNA reads TGTGCCAGCAGTTACTCGAGGGGACAGGGGATCAAGGTCACAGATACGCAGTATTTT. It encodes CASSYSRGQGIKVTDTQYF. V is TRBV6-5 and J is TRBJ2-3; 10 nucleotides agree with TRBD1. The junction had 11 bases not matched to a gene; V was cut back by 0 bases and J by 2 bases. The CDR3 has 19 amino acids. Germline V lookup: CDR1 MNHEY, CDR2 SVGAGI.